Listed below are T cell receptor beta chains from one sample, sequenced in a study of shared T cell receptors in the human thymus. The protocol was immunoSEQ multiplex PCR, while the TCRdb copy is restricted to in-frame clones and leaves out a portion. The data show 720,000 or so clones, 70% to 90% seen once. The data were also submitted as part of a second study, on human thymus T cells.

The sequencing sample was made of thymocytes. These receptor sequences come from a girl in the first two years of life with a congenital heart defect. Both conserved end residues are part of each CDR3. The order of the fields is CDR3 protein, CDR3 DNA, V gene, J gene, clone size, D gene. The D gene is left open where the match is weak. Size tells how often a clone was seen (once, few, many) or the class of an expanded clone, and some rows leave it out.

CASSQGQVLLTGELFF	TGTGCCAGCAGCCAAGGACAGGTTCTACTCACCGGGGAGCTGTTTTTT	TRBV14	TRBJ2-2	NA	NA
CASSLLGFYEQYF	TGTGCCAGCAGCTTGCTAGGATTCTACGAGCAGTACTTC	TRBV5-6	TRBJ2-7	NA	NA
CASSPERSEGDGTVYGYTF	TGCGCCAGCAGCCCCGAAAGGTCGGAAGGAGACGGGACAGTCTATGGCTACACCTTC	TRBV5-1	TRBJ1-2	NA	TRBD1
CASSDSSNYGYTF	TGTGCCAGCAGTGACAGTTCCAATTATGGCTACACCTTC	TRBV6-6	TRBJ1-2	NA	NA
CASSVTGQRGYNEQFF	TGTGCCAGCAGCGTAACCGGACAAAGGGGATACAATGAGCAGTTCTTC	TRBV9	TRBJ2-1	NA	NA
CASSFTDSEAFF	TGCGCCAGCAGCTTCACTGACAGTGAAGCTTTCTTT	TRBV5-1	TRBJ1-1	NA	NA
CASSQDRRTSGQETQYF	TGTGCCAGCAGCCAAGATAGGCGGACTAGCGGCCAAGAGACCCAGTACTTC	TRBV4-2	TRBJ2-5	NA	TRBD2
CASFPSGANVLTF	TGTGCCAGCTTTCCGTCTGGGGCCAACGTCCTGACTTTC	TRBV6-6	TRBJ2-6	NA	NA
CASGQGHEQYF	TGTGCCTCCGGACAGGGCCACGAGCAGTACTTC	TRBV19	TRBJ2-7	NA	TRBD1
CASSQDKRQGAFGYTF	TGTGCCAGCAGCCAAGATAAGAGACAGGGGGCGTTCGGCTACACCTTC	TRBV7-9	TRBJ1-2	NA	TRBD1
CASSGGQGRSNQPQHF	TGTGCCAGCAGCGGGGGACAGGGTCGGAGCAATCAGCCCCAGCATTTT	TRBV11-2	TRBJ1-5	NA	TRBD1
CASSPTGKVSGNTIYF	TGTGCCAGCTCACCGACAGGGAAGGTCTCTGGAAACACCATATATTTT	TRBV18	TRBJ1-3	NA	TRBD1
CASSEIEPHPSGLTYEQYF	TGTGCCAGCAGTGAGATTGAACCCCATCCCTCAGGGTTAACCTACGAGCAGTACTTC	TRBV2	TRBJ2-7	NA	NA
CAISERFGGSNTGELFF	TGTGCCATCAGTGAAAGGTTTGGGGGGTCGAACACCGGGGAGCTGTTTTTT	TRBV10-3	TRBJ2-2	NA	NA
CASASPRGLGSYNEQFF	TGTGCTAGTGCCTCACCCCGGGGACTAGGATCCTACAATGAGCAGTTCTTC	TRBV12-5	TRBJ2-1	NA	TRBD2
CASSECGFRRGDPAETDEAFF	TGTGCCAGCAGTGAATGCGGGTTTCGTCGGGGGGATCCTGCGGAGACGGATGAAGCTTTCTTT	TRBV6-1	TRBJ1-1	NA	NA
CSVGTDLNQPQHF	TGCAGCGTTGGGACAGACCTCAATCAGCCCCAGCATTTT	TRBV29-1	TRBJ1-5	once	NA
CASSIGGFDTEAFF	TGTGCCAGCAGCATAGGGGGCTTTGACACTGAAGCTTTCTTT	TRBV2	TRBJ1-1	NA	TRBD1
CARRQGAVQYF	TGTGCCAGACGACAGGGAGCTGTTCAGTACTTC	TRBV2	TRBJ2-4	NA	TRBD1
CASSGPRTGGNYGYTF	TGTGCCAGCAGTGGACCACGCACAGGGGGTAACTATGGCTACACCTTC	TRBV6-1	TRBJ1-2	once	TRBD1
CASSLQGYGYTF	TGTGCCAGCAGCTTGCAGGGGTATGGCTACACCTTC	TRBV7-2	TRBJ1-2	NA	NA
CAGRNREAFF	TGTGCCGGAAGAAACAGAGAAGCTTTCTTT	TRBV2	TRBJ1-1	NA	NA
CASSQEFWRNSPLHF	TGCGCCAGCAGCCAAGAGTTTTGGCGGAATTCACCCCTCCACTTT	TRBV4-1	TRBJ1-6	NA	NA
CATSREQGGGNQPQHF	TGTGCCACCAGCAGAGAGCAGGGGGGTGGGAATCAGCCCCAGCATTTT	TRBV15	TRBJ1-5	NA	TRBD1
CASSQDTGGGETQYF	TGCGCCAGCAGCCAAGATACGGGAGGGGGAGAGACCCAGTACTTC	TRBV4-1	TRBJ2-5	NA	TRBD2
CASSPNTRQKAGAAEKLFF	TGCGCCAGCAGTCCTAATACCAGGCAAAAAGCGGGGGCGGCTGAAAAACTGTTTTTT	TRBV4-3	TRBJ1-4	few	NA
CASRGQGPNYGYTF	TGTGCCAGCAGGGGACAGGGTCCCAACTATGGCTACACCTTC	TRBV28	TRBJ1-2	NA	TRBD1
CASSLTGTGTAYGYTF	TGTGCCAGCAGTCTCACCGGGACAGGGACCGCCTATGGCTACACCTTC	TRBV27	TRBJ1-2	NA	TRBD1
CASSLAGYQETQYF	TGCGCCAGCAGCTTGGCCGGGTACCAAGAGACCCAGTACTTC	TRBV5-1	TRBJ2-5	once	NA
CASSEKGERPPLHF	TGTGCCAGCAGTGAAAAGGGGGAAAGGCCACCCCTCCACTTT	TRBV6-1	TRBJ1-6	NA	NA
CSVEVGAPQETQYF	TGCAGCGTTGAAGTTGGGGCGCCCCAAGAGACCCAGTACTTC	TRBV29-1	TRBJ2-5	NA	NA
CASSEGSIRGRLNSPLHF	TGTGCCAGCAGTGAGGGAAGCATCAGGGGGCGGTTGAATTCACCCCTCCACTTT	TRBV6-1	TRBJ1-6	NA	TRBD1
CASSLSPRGGYTF	TGTGCCAGCAGTCTCTCCCCTCGGGGTGGCTACACCTTC	TRBV28	TRBJ1-2	NA	NA
CASRRTDRVVGPGANVLTF	NA	TRBV12-2	TRBJ2-6	NA	NA
CASSLAFEGGRGLLLNTEAFF	TGCGCCAGCAGCTTGGCCTTCGAGGGGGGCAGGGGGCTTCTTTTGAACACTGAAGCTTTCTTT	TRBV5-1	TRBJ1-1	NA	TRBD1
CASSQEFGQDYGYTF	TGTGCCAGCAGCCAAGAGTTCGGTCAGGACTATGGCTACACCTTC	TRBV14	TRBJ1-2	once	NA
CSAGPPSPGNGYTF	TGCAGCGCCGGACCGCCCTCTCCGGGGAATGGCTACACCTTC	TRBV29-1	TRBJ1-2	NA	NA
CASSRTGGQNNEKLFF	TGTGCCAGCAGCCGTACCGGGGGACAGAATAATGAAAAACTGTTTTTT	TRBV5-8	TRBJ1-4	NA	TRBD1
CASSQTGGGASSYNSPLHF	TGTGCCAGCAGCCAGACGGGCGGGGGTGCCAGCTCCTATAATTCACCCCTCCACTTT	TRBV14	TRBJ1-6	NA	NA
CASSIQRRNYGYTF	TGTGCCAGTAGTATACAGCGCAGAAACTATGGCTACACCTTC	TRBV19	TRBJ1-2	NA	NA
CASSLALPGTDYGYTF	TGTGCCAGCAGCTTAGCCCTCCCCGGGACAGACTATGGCTACACCTTC	TRBV11-3	TRBJ1-2	NA	TRBD1
CASGLVQGLGFFQPQHF	TGTGCTAGTGGTTTGGTACAGGGGCTTGGGTTTTTCCAGCCCCAGCATTTT	TRBV12-5	TRBJ1-5	few	TRBD1
CASSFPDGNLYNEQFF	TGTGCCAGCAGCTTCCCGGACGGGAACTTATACAATGAGCAGTTCTTC	TRBV7-9	TRBJ2-1	few	NA
CASSVRGVYSTDTQYF	TGTGCCAGCAGTGTCAGGGGTGTTTATAGCACAGATACGCAGTATTTT	TRBV25-1	TRBJ2-3	NA	NA
CASSVGDFGRETQYF	TGTGCCAGCAGCGTAGGGGACTTCGGGCGGGAGACCCAGTACTTC	TRBV9	TRBJ2-5	NA	NA
CASSSGGNSGNTIYF	TGTGCCAGCAGTTCGGGTGGCAACTCTGGAAACACCATATATTTT	TRBV27	TRBJ1-3	NA	NA
CASSPAAGGESGNTIYF	TGCGCCAGCAGCCCCGCGGCGGGGGGTGAGTCTGGAAACACCATATATTTT	TRBV4-3	TRBJ1-3	NA	NA
CASSQLAPRDRGVNYGYTF	TGTGCCAGCAGCCAGCTCGCTCCCCGTGACAGGGGAGTCAACTATGGCTACACCTTC	TRBV14	TRBJ1-2	NA	TRBD1
CATSRDRLRGSLEENSNQPQHF	TGTGCCACCAGCAGAGATCGGTTACGGGGGTCCCTCGAAGAAAATAGCAATCAGCCCCAGCATTTT	TRBV15	TRBJ1-5	NA	NA
CASSRPGLAVNSSGANVLTF	TGTGCCAGTAGTAGACCGGGACTAGCGGTAAACAGCTCTGGGGCCAACGTCCTGACTTTC	TRBV19	TRBJ2-6	few	TRBD2
CSVEVTPGGKATEAFF	TGCAGCGTTGAAGTTACCCCTGGCGGCAAAGCCACTGAAGCTTTCTTT	TRBV29-1	TRBJ1-1	NA	NA
CASSAQQVPNTEAFF	TGTGCCAGCAGCGCTCAACAGGTACCGAACACTGAAGCTTTCTTT	TRBV9	TRBJ1-1	NA	NA